The clone carrying this T cell receptor beta chain was seen many times. Its antigen is as yet unknown. The read halts 3 residues ahead of the CDR3 end, with the missing end drawn from the germline J gene. Germline values: CDR1 DFQATT, CDR2 SNEGSKA (reference sequence). The junction had 5 bases not matched to a gene; V was cut back by 3 bases and J by 0 bases. There are 16 residues in the CDR3. This sample stems from a study of T cell clonality in common variable immunodeficiency. The study, taken as a whole, reports: Compared with controls, CVID subjects had fewer shared TCRbeta clones. T cell subpopulation sequencing would be needed to explain CVID clonality. Repertoire-complication correlations in CVID were limited by patient heterogeneity.

Sequencing input was equivalent genomic DNA from CVID and controls. TCRdb's copy holds only in-frame clones and misses some; the assay was immunoSEQ multiplex PCR. The record shows about 60,000 clones for this sample, with no singletons present. This sequence originates from a person aged 18 to 70 in good health. Sequencing was done on a sample of peripheral blood mononuclear cells. J is TRBJ2-4 and V is TRBV20-1, with TRBD2 matching over 10 bases. The CDR3: CSARASGSGAKNIQYF. The part of the CDR3 DNA that was read is TGCAGTGCTAGGGCTAGCGGGAGTGGAGCCAAAAACATT.